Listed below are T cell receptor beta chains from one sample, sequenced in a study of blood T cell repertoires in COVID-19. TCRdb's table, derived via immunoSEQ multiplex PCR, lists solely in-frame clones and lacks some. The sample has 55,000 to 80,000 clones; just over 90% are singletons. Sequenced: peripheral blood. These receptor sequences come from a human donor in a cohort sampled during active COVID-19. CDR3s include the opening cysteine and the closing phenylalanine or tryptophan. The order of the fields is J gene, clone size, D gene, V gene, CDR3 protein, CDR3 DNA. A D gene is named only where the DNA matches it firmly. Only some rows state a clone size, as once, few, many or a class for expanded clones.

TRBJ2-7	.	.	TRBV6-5	CASKRTVSSYEQYF	TGTGCCAGCAAACGGACAGTGAGCTCCTACGAGCAGTACTTC
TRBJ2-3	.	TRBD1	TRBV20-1	CSASRGQGDTQYF	TGCAGTGCTAGTCGCGGACAGGGGGATACGCAGTATTTT
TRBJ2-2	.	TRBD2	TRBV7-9	CASSRGTSGRADTGELFF	TGTGCCAGCAGCCGAGGGACTAGCGGGAGAGCAGACACCGGGGAGCTGTTTTTT
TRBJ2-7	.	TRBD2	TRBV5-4	CASGLAGSEQYF	TGTGCCAGCGGCCTAGCGGGATCCGAGCAGTACTTC
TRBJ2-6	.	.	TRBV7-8	CASSSRMSSVQVGWPGANVLTF	TGTGCCAGCAGCTCCCGAATGTCATCCGTTCAGGTCGGTTGGCCTGGGGCCAACGTCCTGACTTTC
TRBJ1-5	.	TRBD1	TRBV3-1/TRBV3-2	CASSQAGTGNNQPQHF	TGTGCCAGCAGCCAAGCCGGGACAGGGAACAATCAGCCCCAGCATTTT
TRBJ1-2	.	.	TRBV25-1	CASSEYNHGYTF	TGTGCCAGCAGTGAATACAATCATGGCTACACCTTC
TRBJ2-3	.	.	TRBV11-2	CASSTTRSLALDTQYF	TGTGCCAGCAGCACCACACGGAGCCTAGCGCTCGATACGCAGTATTTT
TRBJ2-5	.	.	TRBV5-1	CASRNGYGGQETQYF	TGCGCCAGCAGAAACGGCTACGGGGGGCAGGAGACCCAGTACTTC
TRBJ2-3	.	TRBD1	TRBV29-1	CSGRPGQGFSGDTQYF	TGCAGCGGAAGACCGGGACAGGGGTTTTCCGGAGATACGCAGTATTTT
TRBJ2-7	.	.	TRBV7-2	CASGIYSQTGTYEQYF	TGTGCCAGCGGCATCTACTCGCAGACAGGTACCTACGAGCAGTACTTC
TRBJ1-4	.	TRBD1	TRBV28	CASSQTGGPPEKLFF	TGTGCCAGCAGCCAAACAGGGGGTCCGCCTGAAAAACTGTTTTTT
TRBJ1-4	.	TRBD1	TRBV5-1	CASSSTGQALRTTNEKLFF	TGCGCCAGCAGCTCGACCGGACAGGCATTAAGGACAACTAATGAAAAACTGTTTTTT
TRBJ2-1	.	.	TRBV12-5	CASGTGTGRNEQFF	TGTGCTAGTGGGACCGGGACTGGGCGCAATGAGCAGTTCTTC
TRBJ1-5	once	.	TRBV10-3	CAISESILASGQPQHF	TGTGCCATCAGTGAGTCGATTCTGGCGTCGGGGCAGCCCCAGCATTTT
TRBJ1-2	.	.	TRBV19	CASRQGGGYGYTF	TGTGCCAGTAGACAGGGCGGGGGCTATGGCTACACCTTC
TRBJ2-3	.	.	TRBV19	CASTSPGEVTQYF	TGTGCCAGTACCTCCCCCGGGGAGGTTACGCAGTATTTT
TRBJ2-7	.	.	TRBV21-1	CASSKTTSDSYEQYF	TGTGCCAGCAGCAAAACAACTAGCGACTCCTACGAGCAGTACTTC
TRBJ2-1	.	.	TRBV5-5	CASSPPRQGSYNEQFF	TGTGCCAGCAGCCCGCCTCGGCAGGGCTCCTACAATGAGCAGTTCTTC
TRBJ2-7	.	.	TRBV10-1	CAILASPPWQYF	TGCGCCATACTAGCTTCCCCCCCTTGGCAGTACTTC
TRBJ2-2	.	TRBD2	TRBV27	CASSLELAGLTGELFF	TGTGCCAGCAGTTTAGAACTAGCGGGACTCACCGGGGAGCTGTTTTTT
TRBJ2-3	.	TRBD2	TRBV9	CASSVAGGPVDTQYF	TGTGCCAGCAGCGTAGCGGGAGGGCCCGTAGATACGCAGTATTTT
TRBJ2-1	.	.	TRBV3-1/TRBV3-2	CASSQVPGEQFF	TGTGCCAGCAGCCAAGTTCCCGGTGAGCAGTTCTTC
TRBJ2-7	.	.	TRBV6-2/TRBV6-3	CASSHGGHPRDFMGGEQYF	TGTGCCAGCAGCCACGGGGGTCACCCGCGTGATTTTATGGGGGGCGAGCAGTACTTC
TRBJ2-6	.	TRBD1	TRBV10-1	CASSGTTGSGANVLTF	TGCGCCAGCAGTGGTACGACAGGGTCTGGGGCCAACGTCCTGACTTTC
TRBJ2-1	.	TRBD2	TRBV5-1	CASSYRSGREGSYNEQFF	TGCGCCAGCAGCTATCGTAGCGGGCGGGAGGGGTCTTACAATGAGCAGTTCTTC
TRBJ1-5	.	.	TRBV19	CASSIQGRNRFQPQHF	TGTGCCAGTAGTATACAGGGAAGGAATAGGTTTCAGCCCCAGCATTTT
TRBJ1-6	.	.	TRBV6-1	CASSETGFNSPLHF	TGTGCCAGCAGTGAAACCGGGTTTAATTCACCCCTCCACTTT
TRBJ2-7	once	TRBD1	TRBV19	CASKLGTGSYEQYF	TGTGCCAGTAAACTCGGGACAGGGAGCTACGAGCAGTACTTC
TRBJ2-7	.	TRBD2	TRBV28	CASSPSGLGEQYF	TGTGCCAGCAGCCCTAGCGGTTTGGGCGAGCAGTACTTC
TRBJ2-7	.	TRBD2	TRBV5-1	CASSLAAGGDYEQYF	TGCGCCAGCAGCTTGGCCGCGGGAGGCGACTACGAGCAGTACTTC
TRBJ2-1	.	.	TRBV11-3	CASSFGGRDTEQFF	TGTGCCAGCAGCTTCGGGGGGAGGGACACTGAGCAGTTCTTC
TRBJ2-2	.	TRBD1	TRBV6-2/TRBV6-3	CASSRTGAPGELFF	TGTGCCAGCAGCCGGACAGGGGCCCCCGGGGAGCTGTTTTTT
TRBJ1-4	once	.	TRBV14	CASRKSGAPGEKLFF	TGTGCCAGCAGAAAAAGTGGGGCGCCAGGTGAAAAACTGTTTTTT
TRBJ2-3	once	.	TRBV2	CASSLQGLGTDTQYF	TGTGCCAGCAGTTTGCAGGGTCTCGGCACAGATACGCAGTATTTT